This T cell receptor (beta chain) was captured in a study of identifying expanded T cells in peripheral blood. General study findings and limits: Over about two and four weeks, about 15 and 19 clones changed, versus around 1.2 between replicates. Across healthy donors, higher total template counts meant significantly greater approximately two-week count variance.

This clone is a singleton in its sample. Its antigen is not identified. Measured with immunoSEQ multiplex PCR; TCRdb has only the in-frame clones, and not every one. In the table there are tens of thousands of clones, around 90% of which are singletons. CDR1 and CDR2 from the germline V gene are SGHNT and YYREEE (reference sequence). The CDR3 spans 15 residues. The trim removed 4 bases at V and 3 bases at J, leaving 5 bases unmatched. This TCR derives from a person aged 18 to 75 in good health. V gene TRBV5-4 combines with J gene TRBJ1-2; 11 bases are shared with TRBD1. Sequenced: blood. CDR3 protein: CASSPRTGGDYGYTF. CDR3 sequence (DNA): TGTGCCAGCAGCCCCCGGACAGGGGGCGACTATGGCTACACCTTC.